What follows are 20 T cell receptor beta chains derived from one specimen sequenced in a study of blood T cell repertoires in COVID-19. Sequencing used immunoSEQ multiplex PCR; TCRdb keeps in-frame clones, though not all of them. The sample has fewer than 300,000 clones, more than 85% seen once. Sequencing was performed on peripheral blood. Receptor source: a woman aged 30 to 39 with COVID-19, enrolled during active disease.

The gene calls are TRBV19 and TRBJ1-5; D unresolved. The V gene's germline CDR1 is LNHDA and CDR2 SQIVND (reference sequence). There are 14 residues in the CDR3. V was clipped by 5 bases and J by 6 bases, with 14 bases between them. This CDR3 reads CASSRTEGSQPQHF. DNA of the CDR3: TGTGCCAGTAGTCGCACCGAAGGGAGTCAGCCCCAGCATTTT.

This clone was counted a single time. This chain joins TRBV10-3 and TRBJ1-1; 9 bases are shared with TRBD1. V was clipped by 10 bases and J by 5 bases; unmatched bases: 8. Germline V gene data show CDR1 as ENHRY and CDR2 as SYGVKD. The CDR3 runs 13 residues. This CDR3 is CATTGTGYTEAFF. For the CDR3, the DNA is TGTGCCACTACCGGGACAGGGTATACTGAAGCTTTCTTT.

J is TRBJ1-6 and V is TRBV19; no definite D call. This CDR3 is built from 14 residues. V was clipped by 3 bases and J by 7 bases, with 10 bases between them. Germline lookup yields CDR1 LNHDA and CDR2 SQIVND (reference sequence). The CDR3 bases are TGTGCCAGTAGTATTTCCGGGTTCAATTCACCCCTCCACTTT. Residues: CASSISGFNSPLHF.

The rearrangement links TRBV9 to TRBJ2-2; D not resolved. V was trimmed by 0 bases and J by 1 base, leaving 10 bases between them. Germline V gives CDR1 SGDLS, CDR2 YYNGEE. This CDR3 spans 16 amino acids. CDR3 bases: TGTGCCAGCAGCGTAGGGTCAGCGATGAACACCGGGGAGCTGTTTTTT. Protein sequence: CASSVGSAMNTGELFF.

V usage is TRBV7-8 and J usage is TRBJ1-1, with TRBD1 identical over 9 bases. The V and J ends lost 3 bases and 4 bases, in that order; junction bases with no gene match: 3. The CDR3 has 14 residues. CDR1 SGHVS and CDR2 FQNEAQ come from the germline V gene. This chain's CDR3 is CASSFRDRVTEAFF. For the CDR3, the DNA is TGTGCCAGCAGCTTCCGGGACAGGGTCACTGAAGCTTTCTTT.

The rearrangement joins TRBV7-2 to TRBJ2-7; TRBD2 matches at 7 bases. The CDR3 has 16 amino acids. Germline V gene data show CDR1 as SGHTA and CDR2 as FQGNSA. The trim removed 5 bases at V and 4 bases at J, leaving 14 bases unmatched. This CDR3 reads CASSEKSGTGRYEQYF. The CDR3 region has the DNA TGTGCCAGCAGCGAGAAAAGCGGGACTGGTCGTTACGAGCAGTACTTC.

The table lists this clone with a few counts. The rearrangement joins TRBV28 to TRBJ1-3; a weak D match, TRBD1 (6 bases). CDR3 size: 13 residues. Germline V CDR1 and CDR2: MDHEN, SYDVKM. V dropped 1 base and J dropped 8 bases, with 9 bases sitting between them. The CDR3 sequence is CASSLSGVDTIYF. The CDR3 nucleotides are TGTGCCAGCAGTTTATCAGGGGTGGACACCATATATTTT.

For this clone: The same CDR3 can be traced to other DNA sequences in this sample. The chain has TRBV19 and TRBJ1-5; TRBD1 aligns across 7 bases. Looked up from germline, CDR1 is LNHDA and CDR2 is SQIVND (reference sequence). CDR3 length: 12 amino acids. V was clipped by 6 bases and J by 4 bases; unmatched bases: 0. The CDR3 nucleotides are TGTGCCAGTAGACAGGGGAATCAGCCCCAGCATTTT. This sequence encodes CASRQGNQPQHF.

The chain employs TRBV12-3 or TRBV12-4 and TRBJ1-3; D is ambiguous. V lost 2 bases to trimming and J lost 0 bases, with 2 bases between them. The CDR3 runs to 13 residues. The chain's CDR3 is CASSLHSGNTIYF. CDR3 nucleotides: TGTGCCAGCAGTTTACACTCTGGAAACACCATATATTTT.

This sequence joins TRBV18 and TRBJ1-2, with TRBD1 matching over 12 bases. This CDR3 has 15 residues. The J segment lost 8 bases and the V segment lost 0 bases, leaving 4 bases of the junction unmatched. Looked up from germline, CDR1 is KGHSH and CDR2 is LQKENI. The CDR3 nucleotides are TGTGCCAGCTCACCACCGGGACAGGGGGCTCAGGGCTACACCTTC. Translated, it gives CASSPPGQGAQGYTF.

This chain connects TRBV15 to TRBJ2-7; the D gene is possibly TRBD1 (7 bases). Deletions cut 0 bases from V and 0 bases from J, with 12 bases between. Germline V gives CDR1 LNHNV, CDR2 YYDKDF (reference sequence). The CDR3 is 16 amino acids. In DNA form, the CDR3 reads TGTGCCACCAGCAGAGATCGACAGGGACTCTCCTACGAGCAGTACTTC. Its protein product is CATSRDRQGLSYEQYF.

The V gene is TRBV5-5, the J gene TRBJ2-2; TRBD2 aligns across 11 bases. The CDR3 has 16 amino acids. V lost 0 bases, J lost 5 bases, and 3 bases stayed unmatched. Germline-derived CDR1 and CDR2 are SGHKS and YYEKEE (reference sequence). CDR3 region: CASSLGLAGGTGELFF. DNA for the CDR3: TGTGCCAGCAGCTTGGGGCTAGCGGGAGGTACCGGGGAGCTGTTTTTT.

The chain has TRBV11-2 and TRBJ1-6, with 7 bases lining up with TRBD1. The germline CDR1 and CDR2 sequences are SGHAT and FQNNGV. V shed 1 base and J 9 bases; nucleotides not matched to a gene: 9. The CDR3 runs 16 residues. Here the CDR3 reads CASSLVPAGGTSPLHF. In DNA form, the CDR3 reads TGTGCCAGCAGCTTAGTCCCGGCAGGGGGGACTTCACCCCTCCACTTT.

The chain combines TRBV6-5 with TRBJ2-3; TRBD2 matches 10 bases. There are 15 residues in the CDR3. V dropped 2 bases and J dropped 4; count of bases not matched to a gene: 3. Germline lookup yields CDR1 MNHEY and CDR2 SVGAGI. CDR3 residues: CASSYTSGRADTQYF. The CDR3 region has the DNA TGTGCCAGCAGTTACACGAGCGGGAGGGCAGATACGCAGTATTTT.

V gene TRBV24-1 combines with J gene TRBJ2-1, with 7 bases that match TRBD1. The CDR3 consists of 15 residues. In germline, CDR1 is KGHDR, CDR2 SFDVKD. V shed 0 bases, J shed 5 bases, and the junction held 3 bases outside the gene matches. The CDR3 loop reads CATSDLETGNNEQFF. CDR3 nucleotides: TGTGCCACCAGTGATTTGGAGACAGGGAACAATGAGCAGTTCTTC.

The rearrangement uses TRBV19 and TRBJ2-5; D unresolved. Germline-derived CDR1 and CDR2 are LNHDA and SQIVND (reference sequence). This CDR3 contains 15 residues. Trimming shortened V by 2 bases and J by 3 bases, and 13 bases separated the two germline ends. DNA of the CDR3: TGTGCCAGTAGTATAAATGCGGAGACTGAAGAGACCCAGTACTTC. This sequence encodes CASSINAETEETQYF.

The chain carries TRBV29-1 and TRBJ1-1; a possible D gene is TRBD1 (5 bases). Germline-derived CDR1 and CDR2 are SQVTM and ANQGSEA. The ends were cut back, 4 bases at V and 0 bases at J, with 9 bases in the middle. The length of the CDR3 is 13 residues. The CDR3 nucleotides are TGCAGCGTTGTTTCAGGGATGAACACTGAAGCTTTCTTT. Amino acid sequence: CSVVSGMNTEAFF.

V gene TRBV27 combines with J gene TRBJ1-3, with a tentative D call TRBD1 (6 bases). The CDR3 loop spans 14 amino acids. CDR1 is MNHEY and CDR2 is SMNVEV in the germline V gene (reference sequence). Trimming stripped 5 bases from V and 4 bases from J, with 12 bases between. The CDR3 nucleotides are TGTGCCAGCAGTCTAAACAGGGTCGGAAACACCATATATTTT. Encoded protein: CASSLNRVGNTIYF.

In nucleotides, the CDR3 is TGTGCCAGCAGGATTGATCGGACAGGAGGGTCCTACGAGCAGTACTTC. It codes for CASRIDRTGGSYEQYF. J is TRBJ2-7 and V is TRBV28, with D possibly being TRBD1 (7 bases). CDR3 length: 16 amino acids. V was pared by 6 bases and J by 1 base, with 19 bases between. Germline V gene data show CDR1 as MDHEN and CDR2 as SYDVKM. Full variable domain (rest looked up from reference TRBV28 and TRBJ2-7): DVKVTQSSRYLVKRTGEKVFLECVQDMDHENMFWYRQDPGLGLRLIYFSYDVKMKEKGDIPEGYSVSREKKERFSLILESASTNQTSMYLCASRIDRTGGSYEQYFGPGTRLTVT.

This chain connects TRBV5-1 to TRBJ2-1, with TRBD2 matching over 8 bases. J gave up 7 bases and V 0 bases, and 12 bases lay outside the gene matches. CDR3 length: 17 residues. The V gene's germline CDR1 is SGHRS and CDR2 YFSETQ. In DNA form, the CDR3 reads TGCGCCAGCAGCTTGGACGAAGCGGGAGTCCGGTCGAATGAGCAGTTCTTC. Its translation is CASSLDEAGVRSNEQFF.